Sequencing of this T cell receptor (beta chain) was carried out in a study of technical replicates of blood from several donors. Clones were read by immunoSEQ multiplex PCR, and TCRdb kept only the in-frame ones, dropping some. The data contain about 94,000 clones, approximately 95% of them singletons. The TCR was taken from a human donor in good health. Source material: T cells isolated from PBMCs.

CDR3 coding DNA: TGCGCCAGCATCCTTCCACCGGGACTAGCGGGAGGGGAGCAGTTCTTC. Its translation is CASILPPGLAGGEQFF. V usage is TRBV10-1 and J usage is TRBJ2-1, with 16 bases aligning to TRBD2. After removal of 7 bases from V and 10 bases from J, the junction contained 10 bases not matched to a gene. Looked up from germline, CDR1 is WNHNN and CDR2 is SYGVQD (reference sequence). The CDR3 spans 16 residues.